This T cell receptor (beta chain) emerged from a study of blood T cell repertoires in COVID-19 (dated by TCRdb to about 2020). Notes on the research overall: The collaborator samples originated in the United States, Italy and Spain and spanned the acute and convalescent phases of COVID-19. The material from the prospective study consisted of cDNA or gDNA derived from T cells, B-cell-depleted T cells, or PBMCs. Deeply sampled blood TCRbeta repertoires from subjects exposed to, actively infected with, or recovered from COVID-19 were included in the dataset. A freely available public database, intended as a resource for researchers studying the immune response to SARS-CoV-2, is where the repertoires were released. The samples were drawn from two sources: the first 160 participants of the ongoing ImmuneRACE study, and 1,200 or so subjects contributed by 6 global collaborators. The sample metadata nearly always contained a de-identified subject ID, COVID-19 status, age in years and sex. Where HLA class I and class II types were available, the types were taken from metadata supplied by the sample provider, not from assay-based typing. What the study reported, not specific to this receptor: Clinical and demographic metadata were provided uncurated, with the amount varying by source and participant.

A word on this clone: The antigen this receptor binds is unknown. Per-nucleotide qualities are absent, and no much larger clonotype sits a single base away.

TCRbeta CDR3 regions were amplified from genomic DNA using the immunoSEQ Assay, a bias-controlled multiplex PCR. The source study handled its data this way. The number of nucleated cells in each sample was estimated by amplification of reference gene primers within the assay. To quantify the absolute abundance of each unique TCRbeta CDR3 rearrangement, sequence reads were collapsed and filtered. For each sample, productive Simpson clonality was calculated by taking the square root of Simpson's diversity index across productive rearrangements. TCRdb retrieved this table from immuneACCESS and kept in-frame rearrangements only. Not all clones are present; in checked studies, unresolved V genes account for under half, and no reason is known for the remainder. The V and J calls and the clone size are those of that table, but D and trimming were determined from the DNA. The sample profile shows some 100,000 clones; more than 70% of them were found once. The top ten hold around a quarter of the sample.

The CDR3 runs 13 residues from the cysteine to the phenylalanine. Only the CDR3 region is kept as DNA, spanning 39 bases read in frame from base 1. V lost 4 bases and J lost 6 bases; the stretch between them is 10 bases long. CDR1 and CDR2 were assigned from the germline V gene as MRHNA and SNTAGT. Each collaborating institution followed its own protocols to collect whole blood in K2EDTA tubes. For TCRbeta analysis, collaborators shipped samples in one of three forms: frozen whole blood, isolated PBMCs, or DNA extracted from either of those sample types. This TCR was sampled from a human donor in a cohort sampled during active COVID-19. The sample consisted of peripheral blood. The V and J genes are TRBV6-4 and TRBJ1-5; TRBD1 is a weak D gene call, 6 bases matching. Read as DNA, the sequence is TGTGCCAGCAGTGTCGGCAGGGGTCAGCCCCAGCATTTT. This codes for CASSVGRGQPQHF.